This TCR beta chain was obtained from a study of technical replicates of blood from four donors. Libraries were prepared by immunoSEQ multiplex PCR; TCRdb keeps only in-frame clonotypes and omits some of them. The sample shows tens of thousands of clones, around 84% of them seen only once. Sequenced material: PBMCs. The sequence was obtained from a human donor in good health. Some clones in this sample may be carry-over from other donors' samples.

CDR3 bases: TGTGCCAGCAGCTGGGGGGGGACTGAAGCTTTCTTT. Protein: CASSWGGTEAFF. The V gene is TRBV5-4, the J gene TRBJ1-1; TRBD1 is a possible D gene (5 bases). V was trimmed by 3 bases and J by 5 bases, leaving 8 bases between them. CDR3 length equals 12 residues. Germline CDR1 reads SGHNT; CDR2 reads YYREEE (reference sequence). Supplemented by reference TRBV5-4 and TRBJ1-1, the full variable domain reads ETGVTQSPTHLIKTRGQQVTLRCSSQSGHNTVSWYQQALGQGPQFIFQYYREEENGRGNFPPRFSGLQFPNYSSELNVNALELDDSALYLCASSWGGTEAFFGQGTRLTVV.